This T cell receptor (beta chain) was sequenced for a study of early T cells in non-severe SARS-CoV-2 infection. TCRdb re-derived calls from the 5' RACE reads in MiXCR, one entry per CDR3 protein. The sample includes about 56,000 distinct CDR3 sequences, roughly a tenth of them seen just once. The V gene's germline CDR1 is MGHDK and CDR2 SYGVNS. The length of the CDR3 is 18 residues. J was trimmed by 0 bases and V by 8 bases; bases with no gene match: 14. V gene TRBV25-1 combines with J gene TRBJ2-1; the match to TRBD1 covers 9 bases. The sample taken for sequencing was whole blood. This sequence originates from an adult who was a healthcare worker with PCR-confirmed SARS-CoV-2 infection or an uninfected control (not recorded which). The CDR3 here is CASRARDRVSYSYNEQFF. Here the CDR3 DNA reads TGTGCCAGCCGGGCCCGGGACAGGGTCTCCTACTCCTACAATGAGCAGTTCTTC. Together with reference TRBV25-1 and TRBJ2-1, the CDR3 gives the full variable domain: EADIYQTPRYLVIGTGKKITLECSQTMGHDKMYWYQQDPGMELHLIHYSYGVNSTEKGDLSSESTVSRIRTEHFPLTLESARPSHTSQYLCASRARDRVSYSYNEQFFGPGTRLTVL.